Listed below are T cell receptor beta chains from one sample, sequenced in a study of T cell changes during pregnancy in multiple sclerosis. The protocol was immunoSEQ multiplex PCR, while the TCRdb copy is restricted to in-frame clones and leaves out a portion. The sample holds tens of thousands of clones, 85% to 95% seen once. The sequences come from CD8+ T cells from peripheral blood mononuclear cells, collected in the third trimester of pregnancy. These TCRs come from a female donor with multiple sclerosis, enrolled in a pregnancy study. Both conserved end residues are part of each CDR3. A D gene is named only where the DNA matches it firmly. Not all rows give a size; the values are once, few, many and, for expanded clones, a class.

J | V | size | D | CDR3 | DNA
TRBJ2-1 | TRBV5-1 | NA | NA | CASSLDNNEQFF | TGCGCCAGCAGCTTGGACAACAATGAGCAGTTCTTC
TRBJ1-5 | TRBV5-1 | NA | NA | CASIPSQGEGNQPQHF | TGCGCCAGCATCCCGTCCCAGGGTGAGGGCAATCAGCCCCAGCATTTT
TRBJ2-7 | TRBV7-3 | NA | TRBD2 | CASSPGTSGPTYEQYF | TGTGCCAGCAGCCCCGGGACTAGCGGGCCGACCTACGAGCAGTACTTC
TRBJ2-1 | TRBV5-1 | NA | TRBD1 | CASSLVGTGGYNEQFF | TGCGCCAGCAGCTTGGTAGGGACAGGGGGTTACAATGAGCAGTTCTTC
TRBJ2-1 | TRBV9 | NA | NA | CASRDGVGEQFF | TGTGCCAGCAGGGACGGGGTGGGTGAGCAGTTCTTC
TRBJ2-1 | TRBV2 | NA | NA | CASSEVQATYNEQFF | TGTGCCAGCAGTGAAGTACAGGCGACCTACAATGAGCAGTTCTTC
TRBJ2-7 | TRBV5-1 | NA | NA | CASSLGTPFYEQYF | TGCGCCAGCAGCCTCGGGACACCATTCTACGAGCAGTACTTC
TRBJ1-1 | TRBV4-1 | NA | NA | CASSQDRSGGSTEAFF | TGCGCCAGCAGCCAAGACAGGAGTGGGGGGAGCACTGAAGCTTTCTTT
TRBJ2-5 | TRBV2 | NA | NA | CASSDNQREETQYF | TGTGCCAGCAGTGATAACCAAAGAGAAGAGACCCAGTACTTC
TRBJ1-1 | TRBV9 | NA | TRBD1 | CASSPHRGGGTEAFF | TGTGCCAGCAGCCCCCACAGGGGGGGAGGCACTGAAGCTTTCTTT
TRBJ1-6 | TRBV4-3 | NA | NA | CASSQDRRVSPLHF | TGCGCCAGCAGCCAAGACCGCAGGGTCTCACCCCTCCACTTT
TRBJ1-2 | TRBV5-1 | NA | TRBD1 | CASRRDSDYGYTF | TGCGCCAGCAGGCGGGACAGTGACTATGGCTACACCTTC
TRBJ2-7 | TRBV27 | NA | NA | CASRLLSSYEQYF | TGTGCCAGCAGACTTCTCTCTTCCTACGAGCAGTACTTC
TRBJ1-1 | TRBV7-2 | NA | NA | CASSPSTEAFF | TGTGCCAGCAGCCCTTCCACTGAAGCTTTCTTT
TRBJ2-5 | TRBV11-2 | once | NA | CASSSGRGPQETQYF | TGTGCCAGCAGCTCGGGTCGCGGGCCCCAAGAGACCCAGTACTTC
TRBJ2-7 | TRBV5-1 | NA | NA | CASSLAGEPPYEQYF | TGCGCCAGCAGCTTGGCCGGGGAACCGCCCTACGAGCAGTACTTC
TRBJ1-5 | TRBV4-1 | NA | TRBD1 | CASSQDREAYQPQHF | TGCGCCAGCAGCCAGGACAGGGAGGCCTACCAGCCCCAGCATTTT
TRBJ2-1 | TRBV6-1 | NA | TRBD2 | CASSDIRTSGVYNEQFF | TGTGCCAGCAGTGACATCCGCACTAGCGGGGTCTACAATGAGCAGTTCTTC
TRBJ1-4 | TRBV27 | NA | NA | CASSNSHGNEKLFF | TGTGCCAGCAGTAACAGCCATGGTAATGAAAAACTGTTTTTT
TRBJ1-1 | TRBV7-2 | NA | NA | CASSQGGRLNTEAFF | TGTGCCAGCAGCCAAGGCGGGCGATTGAACACTGAAGCTTTCTTT
TRBJ2-5 | TRBV7-6 | NA | TRBD2 | CASSLAGREGETQYF | TGTGCCAGCAGCTTAGCGGGCAGGGAGGGAGAGACCCAGTACTTC
TRBJ1-2 | TRBV27 | NA | TRBD1 | CASSFDRGGYGYTF | TGTGCCAGCAGTTTTGACAGGGGTGGATATGGCTACACCTTC
TRBJ2-7 | TRBV7-9 | few | NA | CASSLSTLAYEQYF | TGTGCCAGCAGCTTAAGCACCCTTGCCTACGAGCAGTACTTC
TRBJ2-4 | TRBV2 | NA | NA | CASSEARGTKNIQYF | TGTGCCAGCAGTGAAGCGAGGGGGACCAAAAACATTCAGTACTTC
TRBJ2-7 | TRBV7-2 | NA | NA | CASSLVESLRYEQYF | TGTGCCAGCAGCTTAGTCGAAAGCCTTCGGTACGAGCAGTACTTC
TRBJ2-5 | TRBV27 | NA | NA | CASSLWVAETQYF | TGTGCCAGCAGTTTATGGGTAGCGGAGACCCAGTACTTC
TRBJ2-3 | TRBV28 | NA | TRBD2 | CASSLVLAGGSTDTQYF | TGTGCCAGCAGTTTAGTACTAGCGGGAGGGAGCACAGATACGCAGTATTTT
TRBJ2-3 | TRBV7-9 | NA | TRBD2 | CASSSPTLREGPNTDTQYF | TGTGCCAGCAGCTCTCCGACTTTGCGGGAGGGCCCTAACACAGATACGCAGTATTTT
TRBJ2-1 | TRBV5-1 | NA | TRBD1 | CASSWSTGGHEQFF | TGCGCCAGCAGCTGGAGCACAGGGGGCCATGAGCAGTTCTTC
TRBJ2-7 | TRBV2 | NA | TRBD2 | CASSEAGSGGEWQYF | TGTGCCAGCAGTGAAGCGGGTAGCGGGGGGGAATGGCAGTACTTC
TRBJ2-1 | TRBV5-4 | NA | TRBD1 | CASSPDRVRQFF | TGTGCCAGCAGCCCGGACAGGGTTCGGCAGTTCTTC
TRBJ2-1 | TRBV15 | NA | NA | CATSFSSYNEQFF | TGTGCCACCAGCTTCAGCTCCTACAATGAGCAGTTCTTC
TRBJ2-7 | TRBV28 | few | TRBD1 | CASSVIRDRDEQYF | TGTGCCAGCAGCGTGATTAGGGACAGGGATGAGCAGTACTTC
TRBJ1-1 | TRBV9 | NA | NA | CASSVGEKTEAFF | TGTGCCAGCAGCGTAGGGGAGAAGACTGAAGCTTTCTTT
TRBJ1-2 | TRBV6-1 | NA | TRBD1 | CASGGQGGAEHYTF | TGTGCCAGCGGGGGACAGGGAGGAGCGGAACACTACACCTTC
TRBJ2-7 | TRBV5-4 | NA | TRBD1 | CASSLGTGLYEQYF | TGTGCCAGCAGCTTGGGGACAGGACTCTACGAGCAGTACTTC
TRBJ2-7 | TRBV7-9 | once | NA | CASSFPGERYEQYF | TGTGCCAGCAGCTTCCCAGGGGAGCGGTACGAGCAGTACTTC
TRBJ2-1 | TRBV19 | NA | NA | CASSALLGGSYNEQFF | TGTGCCAGTAGTGCCCTATTGGGGGGATCCTACAATGAGCAGTTCTTC
TRBJ2-1 | TRBV4-2 | NA | TRBD2 | CASSPLAGGRYEQFF | TGTGCCAGCAGCCCCCTCGCGGGGGGGCGGTATGAGCAGTTCTTC
TRBJ2-3 | TRBV4-2 | NA | TRBD2 | CASSQEGRGGPFSTDTQYF | TGTGCCAGCAGCCAAGAAGGGCGGGGGGGCCCGTTTAGCACAGATACGCAGTATTTT
TRBJ1-3 | TRBV10-1 | NA | TRBD1 | CASSSDRSSGNTIYF | TGCGCCAGCAGTTCGGACAGGAGCTCTGGAAACACCATATATTTT
TRBJ1-1 | TRBV28 | NA | TRBD1 | CASRRQGGTEAFF | TGTGCCAGCAGGAGACAGGGAGGCACTGAAGCTTTCTTT
TRBJ2-7 | TRBV12-5 | NA | TRBD2 | CASGSGGSAYEQYF | TGTGCTAGCGGGAGCGGGGGGAGCGCCTACGAGCAGTACTTC
TRBJ1-2 | TRBV29-1 | NA | TRBD1 | CSVDSRQGTNNYGYTF | TGCAGCGTTGATTCAAGACAGGGTACAAATAACTATGGCTACACCTTC
TRBJ1-5 | TRBV7-9 | NA | NA | CASSYSRGGQPQHF | TGTGCCAGCAGCTACTCTAGGGGAGGCCAGCCCCAGCATTTT